Presented here are 31 T cell receptor beta chains from one specimen sequenced in a study of response to subunit inactivated influenza vaccine. TCRdb reanalysed the RT-PCR reads using MiXCR and keeps one entry per CDR3 protein. This sample has 300,000 to 350,000 distinct CDR3 sequences, with 22% found just once. Sequenced material: PBMCs from blood, taken approximately 20 months after vaccination. The receptors come from a man between 50 and 70 years old who received an inactivated influenza vaccine.

This clonotype was recorded a few times. This chain links TRBV4-1 with TRBJ1-1; D gene uncertain. The length of the CDR3 is 16 residues. Trimming shortened V by 0 bases and J by 5 bases, and 16 bases separated the two germline ends. Germline CDR1 and CDR2: MGHRA and YSYEKL. The CDR3 DNA sequence: TGCGCCAGCAGCCAAGAGGGGATAGCATTGGGGACTGAAGCTTTCTTT. Its protein product is CASSQEGIALGTEAFF.

The chain carries TRBV20-1 and TRBJ2-3, with D possibly matching TRBD1 (6 bases). Trimming took 4 bases from V and 6 from J, leaving 11 bases between them. Looked up from germline, CDR1 is DFQATT and CDR2 is SNEGSKA (reference sequence). This CDR3 has 12 amino acids. The CDR3 sequence: CSATKGEDTQYF. CDR3 sequence (DNA): TGCAGTGCTACCAAGGGGGAGGATACGCAGTATTTT.

This chain joins TRBV12-3 or TRBV12-4 and TRBJ1-2, with D possibly TRBD1 on 5 matching bases. This CDR3 has 13 amino acids. The V end was cut by 7 bases, the J end by 3 bases, with 12 bases between. This CDR3 reads CASTHWGYYGYTF. CDR3 nucleotides: TGTGCCAGCACCCATTGGGGGTACTATGGCTACACCTTC.

This clonotype was detected many times. V usage is TRBV4-3 and J usage is TRBJ2-2; unclear D gene. Germline values: CDR1 LGHNA, CDR2 YSLEER. The CDR3 sequence is 15 residues long. The germline V and J ends were trimmed by 6 bases and 6 bases, with 17 bases remaining between them. The DNA of the CDR3 is TGCGCCAGCAGTCAATGGGCCGGATACGCCGGGGAGCTGTTTTTT. Protein: CASSQWAGYAGELFF.

The chain recombines TRBV28 with TRBJ2-5; either TRBD1 or TRBD2 may fit D (6 bases each). The germline gives CDR1 MDHEN, CDR2 SYDVKM. V lost 3 bases and J 6 bases, leaving 11 bases between the germline ends. The CDR3 spans 13 residues. CDR3 sequence (DNA): TGTGCCAGCAGTTTTAGTGGGGGGCAGACCCAGTACTTC. Its protein product is CASSFSGGQTQYF.

V and J are TRBV20-1 and TRBJ2-1; 9 nucleotides match TRBD2. V shed 5 bases, J shed 4 bases, and the junction held 9 bases outside the gene matches. The CDR3 has 15 residues. The V gene's germline CDR1 is DFQATT and CDR2 SNEGSKA (reference sequence). The CDR3 loop is CSAYASGEIYNEQFF. For the CDR3, the DNA is TGCAGTGCTTATGCTAGCGGGGAGATTTACAATGAGCAGTTCTTC.

The chain combines TRBV7-9 with TRBJ1-6, with D perhaps TRBD1 (5 bases). Germline V lookup: CDR1 SEHNR, CDR2 FQNEAQ (reference sequence). The CDR3 loop spans 14 amino acids. V was trimmed by 6 bases and J by 9 bases, leaving 15 bases between them. The CDR3 DNA reads as TGTGCCAGCAGTTCTCCCTTGGGGCTTTCACCCCTCCACTTT. Protein: CASSSPLGLSPLHF.

The chain is built from TRBV4-2 and TRBJ1-2; weak D call: TRBD1 (5 bases). Germline CDR1 and CDR2: LGHNA and YNFKEQ. The CDR3 extends over 14 amino acids. Deletions cut 0 bases from V and 4 bases from J, with 9 bases between. CDR3 bases: TGTGCCAGCAGCCAAGAGGGCCAGGGCTATGGCTACACCTTC. Its protein is CASSQEGQGYGYTF.

This clonotype appeared many times. The rearrangement joins TRBV12-3 or TRBV12-4 to TRBJ1-1; D perhaps matches TRBD1 (5 bases). The CDR3 has 14 residues. The V end was cut by 2 bases, the J end by 3 bases, with 10 bases between. The CDR3 sequence is CASSLNPGYTEAFF. The DNA for the CDR3 is TGTGCCAGCAGTTTAAATCCAGGGTACACTGAAGCTTTCTTT.

The V gene is TRBV20-1, the J gene TRBJ2-7; 9 bases are shared with TRBD2. Germline V lookup: CDR1 DFQATT, CDR2 SNEGSKA (reference sequence). The CDR3 covers 14 residues. V dropped 0 bases and J dropped 4; count of bases not matched to a gene: 4. The CDR3 DNA is TGCAGTGCTAGAGATAGCGGGAGAGTGTACGAGCAGTACTTC. It is translated as CSARDSGRVYEQYF.

This clonotype was counted only a few times. The chain recombines TRBV7-6 with TRBJ2-1; 8 bases are shared with TRBD1. The V and J ends lost 2 bases and 0 bases, in that order; junction bases with no gene match: 15. Germline V gene lookup returns CDR1 SGHVS and CDR2 FNYEAQ. The CDR3 sequence is 20 residues long. The CDR3 loop is CASSLSLDRVEGSSYNEQFF. The CDR3 coding sequence is TGTGCCAGCAGCTTAAGTTTGGACAGGGTGGAGGGAAGCTCCTACAATGAGCAGTTCTTC.

This clonotype appeared a few times. V gene TRBV11-1 combines with J gene TRBJ1-6; 7 bases fit TRBD1. V gave up 4 bases and J gave up 0 bases; unmatched junction bases: 12. The CDR3 extends over 19 amino acids. Germline CDR1 SGHAT, CDR2 FQDESV (reference sequence). The CDR3 is CASSSTGTVIRSYNSPLHF. In nucleotides, the CDR3 is TGTGCCAGCAGCTCGACCGGGACAGTGATTCGCTCCTATAATTCACCCCTCCACTTT. The full variable domain, rest sourced from reference TRBV11-1 and TRBJ1-6, is EAEVAQSPRYKITEKSQAVAFWCDPISGHATLYWYRQILGQGPELLVQFQDESVVDDSQLPKDRFSAERLKGVDSTLKIQPAELGDSAMYLCASSSTGTVIRSYNSPLHFGNGTRLTVT.

The rearrangement uses TRBV4-1 and TRBJ2-3; no definite D call. V was cut by 2 bases and J by 0 bases, with 12 bases left in between. Per germline, CDR1 MGHRA and CDR2 YSYEKL. The CDR3 is made up of 16 amino acids. The CDR3 region has the DNA TGCGCCAGCAGCCAATATAGAAGTTCTAGCACAGATACGCAGTATTTT. Translating it yields CASSQYRSSSTDTQYF.

The chain is built from TRBV6-1 and TRBJ1-3; D unresolved. This CDR3 comprises 16 residues. V lost 6 bases to trimming and J lost 2 bases, with 17 bases between them. Germline-derived CDR1 and CDR2 are MNHNS and SASEGT. The CDR3 DNA follows: TGTGCCAGCAGCCGACCCGGAGGGATCACTGGAAACACCATATATTTT. Protein: CASSRPGGITGNTIYF.

This sequence joins TRBV10-3 and TRBJ2-3; 7 nucleotides agree with TRBD2. The CDR3 runs 15 residues. The junction had 6 bases not matched to a gene; V was cut back by 6 bases and J by 0 bases. Looked up from germline, CDR1 is ENHRY and CDR2 is SYGVKD. The CDR3 spells CAIRASGSSTDTQYF. In nucleotides, the CDR3 is TGTGCCATCAGAGCTAGCGGTTCTAGCACAGATACGCAGTATTTT.

This clonotype was counted between two and nine times. The rearrangement joins TRBV6-1 to TRBJ1-2; possibly TRBD1 for D (5 bases). The ends were cut back, 7 bases at V and 4 bases at J, with 13 bases in the middle. Per germline, CDR1 MNHNS and CDR2 SASEGT. This CDR3 spans 13 amino acids. DNA for the CDR3: TGTGCCAGCATTCGGGGCTTCGGCTATGGCTACACCTTC. Translated, it gives CASIRGFGYGYTF.

This chain connects TRBV19 to TRBJ2-7; a possible D gene is TRBD2 (5 bases). Trimming took off 5 bases at V and 9 bases at J, with 14 bases between the two ends. The CDR3 runs to 12 residues. In germline, CDR1 is LNHDA, CDR2 SQIVND (reference sequence). CDR3 coding DNA: TGTGCCAGTAGTGACTCCGGGGAAGGGCAGTACTTC. Translation gives CASSDSGEGQYF. The variable domain in full, completed from reference TRBV19 and TRBJ2-7, reads DGGITQSPKYLFRKEGQNVTLSCEQNLNHDAMYWYRQDPGQGLRLIYYSQIVNDFQKGDIAEGYSVSREKKESFPLTVTSAQKNPTAFYLCASSDSGEGQYFGPGTRLTVT.

The chain uses TRBV6-2 or TRBV6-3 and TRBJ2-1; D perhaps matches TRBD2 (5 bases). Trimming removed 8 bases from V and 10 bases from J, with 9 bases in between. Looked up from germline, CDR1 is MNHEY and CDR2 is SVGEGT. The CDR3 length is 10 residues. The CDR3 region has the DNA TGTGCCAGCGGAAGCGGCGAGCAGTTCTTC. It codes for CASGSGEQFF.

V usage is TRBV7-8 and J usage is TRBJ2-7, with D tentatively TRBD1 (5 bases). The V end was cut by 3 bases, the J end by 2 bases, with 11 bases between. Per the germline V gene, CDR1 is SGHVS and CDR2 is FQNEAQ. The CDR3 is made up of 14 amino acids. CDR3 bases: TGTGCCAGCAGCTTGGACACACCACCCTACGAGCAGTACTTC. Translated: CASSLDTPPYEQYF.

This chain connects TRBV28 to TRBJ2-4; D is possibly TRBD2 (5 bases). Germline-derived CDR1 and CDR2 are MDHEN and SYDVKM. V lost 3 bases and J 0 bases, leaving 15 bases between the germline ends. CDR3 size: 17 residues. CDR3 sequence reads: CASSLPLVGVAKNIQYF. CDR3 DNA: TGTGCCAGCAGTTTGCCCTTGGTGGGAGTAGCCAAAAACATTCAGTACTTC. Supplemented by reference TRBV28 and TRBJ2-4, the full variable domain reads DVKVTQSSRYLVKRTGEKVFLECVQDMDHENMFWYRQDPGLGLRLIYFSYDVKMKEKGDIPEGYSVSREKKERFSLILESASTNQTSMYLCASSLPLVGVAKNIQYFGAGTRLSVL.

This rearrangement joins TRBV2 to TRBJ2-3, with D possibly matching TRBD1 (5 bases). Germline values: CDR1 SNHLY, CDR2 FYNNEI. This CDR3 contains 14 residues. V lost 8 bases to trimming and J lost 2 bases, with 14 bases between them. The CDR3 DNA is TGTGCCAGCTTATGGGGCAGTTACACAGATACGCAGTATTTT. Protein product: CASLWGSYTDTQYF. The whole variable domain, remainder taken from reference TRBV2 and TRBJ2-3, is EPEVTQTPSHQVTQMGQEVILRCVPISNHLYFYWYRQILGQKVEFLVSFYNNEISEKSEIFDDQFSVERPDGSNFTLKIRSTKLEDSAMYFCASLWGSYTDTQYFGPGTRLTVL.

This clonotype was observed a handful of times. This chain's CDR3 is CASSLSGFDRLGYGYTF. CDR3 DNA sequence: TGTGCCAGCAGTTTATCGGGCTTTGACAGGTTGGGCTATGGCTACACCTTC. The chain links TRBV27 to TRBJ1-2, with TRBD1 as a possible D gene (6 bases). The CDR3 sequence is 17 residues long. V was clipped by 0 bases and J by 4 bases, with 18 bases between them. Looked up from germline, CDR1 is MNHEY and CDR2 is SMNVEV (reference sequence).

The gene calls are TRBV4-2 and TRBJ1-3; D gene unclear. Trimming removed 0 bases at V and 0 bases at J, with 9 bases between. Germline CDR1 LGHNA, CDR2 YNFKEQ. CDR3 length equals 16 residues. CDR3 sequence: CASSQDDSNSGNTIYF. The CDR3 DNA reads as TGTGCCAGCAGCCAAGACGACTCCAACTCTGGAAACACCATATATTTT.

V is TRBV20-1 and J is TRBJ2-1; TRBD2 might be the D (6 bases). The germline V and J ends were trimmed by 1 base and 4 bases, with 14 bases remaining between them. The V gene's germline CDR1 is DFQATT and CDR2 SNEGSKA (reference sequence). The CDR3 totals 15 residues. CDR3 amino acids: CSARAGRGPYNEQFF. Here the CDR3 DNA reads TGCAGTGCTAGAGCAGGGCGGGGACCATACAATGAGCAGTTCTTC.

This clonotype was seen only a few times. The gene calls are TRBV7-6 and TRBJ1-1, with 8 bases aligning to TRBD1. V lost 1 base to trimming and J lost 3 bases; unmatched junction nucleotides: 4. Germline V CDR1 and CDR2: SGHVS, FNYEAQ. The CDR3 length is 15 residues. The CDR3 DNA is TGTGCCAGCAGCTTAGTTGCAGGGGGCGACACTGAAGCTTTCTTT. This encodes CASSLVAGGDTEAFF.

This clonotype has a handful of counts. J is TRBJ2-7 and V is TRBV5-1; TRBD1 matches 9 bases. In germline, CDR1 is SGHRS, CDR2 YFSETQ. This CDR3 region has 16 residues. J lost 3 bases, V lost 0 bases, and 7 bases had no gene match. The CDR3 reads CASSLEGTGTDYEQYF. The CDR3 nucleotides are TGCGCCAGCAGCTTGGAGGGGACAGGGACTGACTACGAGCAGTACTTC.

This clonotype has ten or more counts. V is TRBV4-2 and J is TRBJ1-5, with D maybe TRBD1 (5 bases). The CDR3 covers 14 residues. Trimming shortened V by 4 bases and J by 1 base, and 8 bases separated the two germline ends. Germline V lookup: CDR1 LGHNA, CDR2 YNFKEQ. This CDR3 reads CASSPQGSNQPQHF. For the CDR3, the DNA is TGTGCCAGCAGCCCCCAGGGCAGCAATCAGCCCCAGCATTTT.

Points on this clonotype: An end of the junction does not agree with germline; a read error may underlie this. This chain uses TRBV18 with TRBJ1-6; no definite D call. The germline gives CDR1 KGHSH, CDR2 LQKENI. The CDR3 covers 15 residues. The CDR3 DNA reads TGTGCCAGCTCACCACCGATGGGAGATAATTCACTCCTCCACTTT. The encoded protein is CASSPPMGDNSLLHF.

The rearrangement uses TRBV7-2 and TRBJ1-2; the match to TRBD1 covers 9 bases. Germline V gene lookup returns CDR1 SGHTA and CDR2 FQGNSA. Trimming removed 3 bases from V and 11 bases from J; junction bases left unmatched: 4. The CDR3 covers 12 residues. Here the CDR3 reads CASSLDRGRYTF. CDR3 coding DNA: TGTGCCAGCAGCTTGGACAGGGGCAGGTACACCTTC.

This clonotype was observed a single time. At one of its ends the junction is not consistent with the germline gene, which may arise from a read error. The gene calls are TRBV4-2 and TRBJ1-1, with TRBD1 matching 7 bases. CDR1 is LGHNA and CDR2 is YNFKEQ in the germline V gene. There are 17 residues in the CDR3. CDR3: CASSLSSGGILNTEALF. Here the CDR3 DNA reads TGTGCCAGCAGCCTATCTTCAGGGGGTATACTAAACACTGAAGCTTTATTT.

Ten or more counts support this clonotype. The V and J genes are TRBV7-2 and TRBJ2-1, with 10 bases matching TRBD2. The ends lost 5 bases at V and 2 bases at J; junction bases unmatched: 6. CDR3 length equals 16 residues. Looked up from germline, CDR1 is SGHTA and CDR2 is FQGNSA. CDR3 nucleotide sequence: TGTGCCAGCAGCATTAGGAGCGGGGGGGCCTACAATGAGCAGTTCTTC. Translating gives CASSIRSGGAYNEQFF. The full variable domain, with the rest looked up from reference TRBV7-2 and TRBJ2-1, is GAGVSQSPSNKVTEKGKDVELRCDPISGHTALYWYRQSLGQGLEFLIYFQGNSAPDKSGLPSDRFSAERTGGSVSTLTIQRTQQEDSAVYLCASSIRSGGAYNEQFFGPGTRLTVL.